Below are 22 T cell receptor beta chains sequenced from a single sample in a study of blood T cell repertoires in COVID-19. Repertoires were generated with immunoSEQ multiplex PCR, while TCRdb's copy carries only in-frame clones and drops some. The sample has approximately 200,000 clones; 90% are singletons. Material: PBMCs or T cells enriched from blood (not recorded which). These receptors were obtained from a man aged 25-45 years who had recovered from COVID-19.

This clone was counted a single time. The junction differs from germline at one of its ends, possibly a read error. CDR3 region: CASSLQGSDQPQHF. In DNA form, the CDR3 reads TGCGCCAGCAGCTTACAGGGTAGCGATCAGCCCCAGCATTTT. The chain recombines TRBV5-1 with TRBJ1-5; the D gene is possibly TRBD1 (6 bases). Germline V lookup: CDR1 SGHRS, CDR2 YFSETQ. The CDR3 length is 14 residues.

This chain links TRBV21-1 with TRBJ2-3; no check of the table's D call, TRBD1, against the DNA was made. TRBV21-1 is classified as a pseudogene. The CDR3 contains 21 residues. Here the CDR3 reads CASSKEVTGSPHLDPTDTQYF. As DNA, the CDR3 is TGTGCCAGCAGCAAAGAGGTGACAGGAAGTCCCCACCTTGACCCCACAGATACGCAGTATTTT.

The chain links TRBV5-1 to TRBJ1-1; maybe TRBD1 (6 bases). Trimming removed 1 base at V and 3 bases at J, with 13 bases between. The CDR3 has 15 residues. The germline V gene encodes CDR1 SGHRS and CDR2 YFSETQ. The chain's CDR3 is CASSLTGRFDTEAFF. The CDR3 region has the DNA TGCGCCAGCAGCTTGACAGGGAGATTCGACACTGAAGCTTTCTTT.

This clone was counted once. The chain is built from TRBV5-1 and TRBJ2-5; 10 bases agree with TRBD2. This CDR3 contains 14 residues. J gave up 5 bases and V 3 bases, and 4 bases lay outside the gene matches. Germline loops: CDR1 SGHRS, CDR2 YFSETQ. The CDR3 DNA reads as TGCGCCAGCAGCTCTAGCGGGGGTGTGGAGACCCAGTACTTC. Its protein product is CASSSSGGVETQYF.

This clone was counted once. This sequence joins TRBV5-1 and TRBJ1-1; D gene unclear. The CDR3 has 12 amino acids. The germline gives CDR1 SGHRS, CDR2 YFSETQ. Trimming took 4 bases from V and 3 from J, leaving 7 bases between them. Written as DNA, the CDR3 is TGCGCCAGCAGCGCGGAATACACTGAAGCTTTCTTT. Amino acids: CASSAEYTEAFF.

V usage is TRBV5-8 and J usage is TRBJ2-2; 7 nucleotides align to TRBD1. Per germline, CDR1 SGHTS and CDR2 YDEGEE. V dropped 4 bases and J dropped 0; count of bases not matched to a gene: 6. The CDR3 covers 16 residues. The CDR3 nucleotides read TGTGCCAGCAGCGCGAGAGGGGGCTCGAACACCGGGGAGCTGTTTTTT. Residues: CASSARGGSNTGELFF. Filled out from reference TRBV5-8 and TRBJ2-2, the complete variable domain reads EAGVTQSPTHLIKTRGQQATLRCSPISGHTSVYWYQQALGLGLQFLLWYDEGEERNRGNFPPRFSGRQFPNYSSELNVNALELEDSALYLCASSARGGSNTGELFFGEGSRLTVL.

Remarks on this clone: Different DNA sequences within this sample yield the same CDR3. The gene calls are TRBV9 and TRBJ2-1; 10 bases align to TRBD1. Unmatched junction bases numbered 2, after V lost 4 bases and J lost 1 base. CDR1 is SGDLS, CDR2 YYNGEE, per germline. The CDR3 runs 15 residues. CDR3 loop: CASSPGQGSYNEQFF. The DNA of the CDR3 is TGTGCCAGCAGCCCGGGACAGGGGTCCTACAATGAGCAGTTCTTC.

The V and J genes are TRBV7-8 and TRBJ2-7, with 8 bases identical to TRBD1. The ends lost 2 bases at V and 0 bases at J; junction bases unmatched: 18. This CDR3 region has 20 residues. CDR1 is SGHVS, CDR2 FQNEAQ, per germline. The DNA of the CDR3 is TGTGCCAGCAGCTTAAAGGTCGTGCAGGGGGCGCGGGCGGGCTCCTACGAGCAGTACTTC. It encodes CASSLKVVQGARAGSYEQYF.

The chain carries TRBV19 and TRBJ1-2; no clear D gene. This CDR3 contains 15 residues. The germline CDR1 and CDR2 sequences are LNHDA and SQIVND (reference sequence). Trimming removed 7 bases from V and 4 bases from J, with 19 bases in between. CDR3 loop: CASTSQVGSTYGYTF. The CDR3 DNA reads TGTGCCAGTACCTCCCAGGTGGGGAGTACCTATGGCTACACCTTC.

The CDR3 protein is CASSTGTSGRSYNEQFF. The CDR3 bases are TGTGCCAGCAGCACTGGGACTAGCGGGAGGTCCTACAATGAGCAGTTCTTC. This sequence joins TRBV7-6 and TRBJ2-1; 15 bases are shared with TRBD2. J was trimmed by 1 base and V by 5 bases; bases with no gene match: 3. From germline, CDR1 is SGHVS and CDR2 FNYEAQ. The CDR3 sequence is 17 residues long.

The rearrangement joins TRBV5-1 to TRBJ1-4; 10 bases match TRBD1. The CDR3 contains 18 residues. Germline V gene lookup returns CDR1 SGHRS and CDR2 YFSETQ. V trimming: 0 bases; J trimming: 3 bases; junction bases outside the gene matches: 8. DNA of the CDR3: TGCGCCAGCAGCTTGGGGGACAGGGGTGTGTCCGCTAATGAAAAACTGTTTTTT. Encoded protein: CASSLGDRGVSANEKLFF.

The rearrangement uses TRBV6-2 or TRBV6-3 and TRBJ1-5; a weak D match, TRBD1 (6 bases). Trimming took off 5 bases at V and 1 base at J, with 12 bases between the two ends. Per germline, CDR1 MNHEY and CDR2 SVGEGT. CDR3 size: 15 residues. The CDR3 here is CASSPRGGSNQPQHF. CDR3 DNA sequence: TGTGCCAGCAGTCCCCGGGGGGGCAGCAATCAGCCCCAGCATTTT.

This clone was observed a handful of times. The V call is TRBV5-1, the J call TRBJ2-7, with 7 bases that match TRBD2. The CDR3 sequence is 15 residues long. V was pared by 0 bases and J by 0 bases, with 3 bases of the junction left unmatched. CDR1 SGHRS and CDR2 YFSETQ come from the germline V gene. The CDR3 loop is CASSLAGGSSYEQYF. The DNA for the CDR3 is TGCGCCAGCAGCTTGGCGGGGGGTAGCTCCTACGAGCAGTACTTC.

The chain has TRBV24-1 and TRBJ1-5; TRBD1 is a possible D gene (5 bases). This CDR3 comprises 12 residues. The germline gives CDR1 KGHDR, CDR2 SFDVKD. Trimming cost V 6 bases and J 9 bases, with 11 bases left between them. CDR3 sequence: CATSRQGGPQHF. DNA of the CDR3: TGTGCCACCAGTAGGCAGGGCGGGCCCCAGCATTTT.

The chain recombines TRBV2 with TRBJ2-7; TRBD2 agrees at 9 bases. The trim removed 3 bases at V and 5 bases at J, leaving 8 bases unmatched. The CDR3 is made up of 15 amino acids. Germline V gene lookup returns CDR1 SNHLY and CDR2 FYNNEI. CDR3 loop: CASSDLGGGGNEQYF. The CDR3 DNA is TGTGCCAGCAGTGATTTGGGCGGGGGGGGAAACGAGCAGTACTTC.

CDR3 DNA: TGTGCCAGCAGTTTAACGGGCAGGGGAGAGACCCAGTACTTC. Its translation: CASSLTGRGETQYF. This chain joins TRBV28 and TRBJ2-5; D possibly corresponds to TRBD1 (6 bases). CDR3 length: 14 amino acids. Trimming stripped 2 bases from V and 4 bases from J, with 11 bases between. Per the germline V gene, CDR1 is MDHEN and CDR2 is SYDVKM.

This rearrangement joins TRBV7-9 to TRBJ2-2; D not certain. Per germline, CDR1 SEHNR and CDR2 FQNEAQ (reference sequence). Trimming took off 3 bases at V and 2 bases at J, with 13 bases between the two ends. This CDR3 contains 16 residues. CDR3: CASSFRVNGNTGELFF. CDR3 coding DNA: TGTGCCAGCAGCTTTCGGGTAAACGGAAACACCGGGGAGCTGTTTTTT.

The chain has TRBV13 and TRBJ1-5, with 8 bases matching TRBD1. Per germline, CDR1 PRHDT and CDR2 FYEKMQ (reference sequence). The CDR3 contains 15 residues. V gave up 5 bases and J gave up 4 bases; unmatched junction bases: 7. This CDR3 is CASSLGTGPNQPQHF. DNA of the CDR3: TGTGCCAGCAGCCTCGGGACAGGCCCAAATCAGCCCCAGCATTTT.

This chain links TRBV2 with TRBJ2-7; 8 nucleotides match TRBD2. Trimming at V came to 5 bases and at J to 6 bases, leaving 12 bases not matched to a gene. Germline CDR1 is SNHLY and CDR2 is FYNNEI. The CDR3 extends over 15 amino acids. The CDR3 region has the DNA TGTGCCAGCAGTTCACCCCGGGAGGGCCTGGTCGAGCAGTACTTC. It encodes CASSSPREGLVEQYF. The full variable domain, its missing parts supplied by reference TRBV2 and TRBJ2-7, is EPEVTQTPSHQVTQMGQEVILRCVPISNHLYFYWYRQILGQKVEFLVSFYNNEISEKSEIFDDQFSVERPDGSNFTLKIRSTKLEDSAMYFCASSSPREGLVEQYFGPGTRLTVT.

The chain employs TRBV28 and TRBJ1-2, with D possibly TRBD1 on 5 matching bases. Deletions cut 5 bases from V and 2 bases from J, with 9 bases between. The V gene's germline CDR1 is MDHEN and CDR2 SYDVKM. This CDR3 comprises 13 residues. This CDR3 reads CASSPAGNYGYTF. The CDR3 DNA is TGTGCCAGCAGTCCAGCAGGGAACTATGGCTACACCTTC.

This chain joins TRBV7-2 and TRBJ1-2; TRBD1 is a possible D gene (5 bases). In germline, CDR1 is SGHTA, CDR2 FQGNSA. The V end lost 1 base, the J end lost 4 bases, and 16 bases lay between the germline ends. The CDR3 runs to 16 residues. The DNA for the CDR3 is TGTGCCAGCAGCTTAGGGGGGGAAAAGTCGGGCTATGGCTACACCTTC. Its protein product is CASSLGGEKSGYGYTF.

The J gene is TRBJ2-7, the V gene TRBV19, with D tentatively TRBD2 (5 bases). The CDR3 is 13 residues long. CDR1 is LNHDA, CDR2 SQIVND, per germline (reference sequence). V shed 6 bases and J shed 0 bases, with 9 bases lying between them. The CDR3 DNA reads as TGTGCCAGTAGAGGAGGTTCCTCCTACGAGCAGTACTTC. This codes for CASRGGSSYEQYF.